A selection of T cell receptor beta chains follows, all from one sample in a study of CD8 T cells in ankylosing spondylitis. TCRdb re-called the 5' RACE reads through MiXCR, storing one row per CDR3 protein. The table includes around 770,000 distinct CDR3 sequences, 12% detected once. Sequencing was performed on blood, either unsorted or a sorted T cell fraction (not recorded which). These receptors all come from a male donor with ankylosing spondylitis. Each CDR3 is given with its conserved first and last residue. Some rows have no size entry. The others give once, few or many, or a class for an expanded clone.

clone_size: few
v_call: TRBV18
j_call: TRBJ2-1
cdr3_aa: CASSPGQGRGDNDEQFF

clone_size: few
v_call: TRBV2
j_call: TRBJ2-1
cdr3_aa: CASSEERAGGPTFLFF

clone_size: few
v_call: TRBV4-3
j_call: TRBJ2-3
cdr3_aa: CASSQDPLGGTDTQYF

clone_size: .
v_call: TRBV29-1
j_call: TRBJ2-5
cdr3_aa: CSVDRAAETQYF

clone_size: many
v_call: TRBV20-1
j_call: TRBJ2-1
cdr3_aa: CSASSGSHNEQFF

clone_size: few
v_call: TRBV11-1
j_call: TRBJ2-2
cdr3_aa: CASSPGDYTGELFF

clone_size: .
v_call: TRBV5-4
j_call: TRBJ2-1
cdr3_aa: CASNPVGNEQFF

clone_size: few
v_call: TRBV7-9
j_call: TRBJ2-7
cdr3_aa: CASTTRGQAYF

clone_size: .
v_call: TRBV20-1
j_call: TRBJ2-4
cdr3_aa: CSARRRDIQYF

clone_size: .
v_call: TRBV6-5
j_call: TRBJ2-6
cdr3_aa: CASSYSRQGPGANVLTF

clone_size: many
v_call: TRBV24-1
j_call: TRBJ2-1
cdr3_aa: CATSDGPSGTGYNEQFF

clone_size: few
v_call: TRBV9
j_call: TRBJ2-4
cdr3_aa: CASSVASAGNIQYF

clone_size: few
v_call: TRBV30
j_call: TRBJ2-7
cdr3_aa: CAWSDRGVRREQYF

clone_size: .
v_call: TRBV28
j_call: TRBJ2-7
cdr3_aa: CAANGGFNYEQYF

clone_size: .
v_call: TRBV10-3
j_call: TRBJ2-7
cdr3_aa: CAIRLGQGPYEQYF

clone_size: .
v_call: TRBV25-1
j_call: TRBJ2-3
cdr3_aa: CASRGGLADSTDTQYF

clone_size: many
v_call: TRBV30
j_call: TRBJ2-5
cdr3_aa: CAWSGGETQYF

clone_size: few
v_call: TRBV4-3
j_call: TRBJ2-5
cdr3_aa: CASSQDLWTAETQYF

clone_size: .
v_call: TRBV24-1
j_call: TRBJ1-2
cdr3_aa: CATSGDRGGYTF

clone_size: .
v_call: TRBV6-2/TRBV6-3
j_call: TRBJ1-1
cdr3_aa: CASRTDRGGTEAFF

clone_size: .
v_call: TRBV25-1
j_call: TRBJ2-1
cdr3_aa: CASSSTQGTSYNEQFF

clone_size: few
v_call: TRBV20-1
j_call: TRBJ2-5
cdr3_aa: CSASDSGTFQETQYF

clone_size: few
v_call: TRBV4-2
j_call: TRBJ1-2
cdr3_aa: CASSQTRDRGSYTF

clone_size: few
v_call: TRBV28
j_call: TRBJ1-3
cdr3_aa: CASRVPAGNTIYF

clone_size: .
v_call: TRBV7-9
j_call: TRBJ2-3
cdr3_aa: CASSSTGLITDTQYF

clone_size: .
v_call: TRBV10-3
j_call: TRBJ2-3
cdr3_aa: CAISDKTDTQYF

clone_size: .
v_call: TRBV5-5
j_call: TRBJ2-1
cdr3_aa: CASSTFPRDLNEQFF

clone_size: many
v_call: TRBV20-1
j_call: TRBJ2-5
cdr3_aa: CSATWYQETQYF

clone_size: .
v_call: TRBV5-4
j_call: TRBJ1-5
cdr3_aa: CASSSQDRAGIKRNQPQHF

clone_size: many
v_call: TRBV12-3/TRBV12-4
j_call: TRBJ1-1
cdr3_aa: CASRGRTRVKAFF

clone_size: few
v_call: TRBV4-3
j_call: TRBJ1-2
cdr3_aa: CASSRDRDGSGYTF

clone_size: many
v_call: TRBV7-3
j_call: TRBJ1-1
cdr3_aa: CASSSTGGDTEAFF

clone_size: few
v_call: TRBV7-2
j_call: TRBJ2-7
cdr3_aa: CASSPGASGSYEQYF

clone_size: .
v_call: TRBV15
j_call: TRBJ2-3
cdr3_aa: CATGRLFGGRADTQYF

clone_size: .
v_call: TRBV7-2
j_call: TRBJ2-7
cdr3_aa: CASSSEAGSSYEQYF

clone_size: .
v_call: TRBV7-9
j_call: TRBJ2-1
cdr3_aa: CASSSGVLRNEQFF

clone_size: .
v_call: TRBV9
j_call: TRBJ2-1
cdr3_aa: CASSVDFQRVYNEQFF

clone_size: few
v_call: TRBV20-1
j_call: TRBJ2-1
cdr3_aa: CSARAGIPRGNEQFF

clone_size: few
v_call: TRBV20-1
j_call: TRBJ2-5
cdr3_aa: CSATSDRDQETQYF

clone_size: .
v_call: TRBV4-3
j_call: TRBJ2-5
cdr3_aa: CASSQALQEHETQYF

clone_size: .
v_call: TRBV27
j_call: TRBJ1-2
cdr3_aa: CASSLKDPRYGYTF

clone_size: few
v_call: TRBV5-4
j_call: TRBJ1-2
cdr3_aa: CASSSKRRQGGNYGYTF

clone_size: few
v_call: TRBV20-1
j_call: TRBJ2-5
cdr3_aa: CSARRRGLRETQYF

clone_size: many
v_call: TRBV9
j_call: TRBJ2-3
cdr3_aa: CASSVSSGTDTQYF

clone_size: few
v_call: TRBV20-1
j_call: TRBJ2-7
cdr3_aa: CSASSGDISEQYF

clone_size: .
v_call: TRBV7-2
j_call: TRBJ1-2
cdr3_aa: CASSYRTRGFRNYGYTF

clone_size: few
v_call: TRBV4-3
j_call: TRBJ1-4
cdr3_aa: CASSRKFTGLGNEKLFF

clone_size: .
v_call: TRBV5-1
j_call: TRBJ2-3
cdr3_aa: CASSFGAHTDTQYF

clone_size: .
v_call: TRBV28
j_call: TRBJ1-1
cdr3_aa: CASSFRGSKAFF

clone_size: .
v_call: TRBV6-1
j_call: TRBJ2-1
cdr3_aa: CASSPLSGRNEQFF

clone_size: .
v_call: TRBV7-2
j_call: TRBJ2-1
cdr3_aa: CASSKDRPSMGEQFF

clone_size: many
v_call: TRBV4-1
j_call: TRBJ1-6
cdr3_aa: CASSRRTGENSPLHF

clone_size: .
v_call: TRBV20-1
j_call: TRBJ2-5
cdr3_aa: CSARRDFGQETQYF